This TCR beta chain was obtained from a study of T cell repertoires in cytomegalovirus infection. Turning to the study itself: CMV infection plus the matching HLA type was flagged by public TCR beta signatures. Study results and limitations: Accumulated public TCR beta family frequency recognized individuals carrying CMV together with the relevant HLA.

With regard to this clonotype: Its matching antigen is unknown.

TCRdb used MiXCR to reprocess the reads, holding one entry per CDR3 protein. The table has about 100,000 distinct CDR3 sequences, roughly 39% seen once. Germline V gives CDR1 LGHNA, CDR2 YSLEER. The CDR3 is 18 residues long. With V trimmed by 0 bases and J by 0 bases, 9 bases remained unmatched. Sequencing was performed on CD8+ T cells from cultured PBMCs, taken from culture after CMV antigen stimulation. The V and J genes are TRBV4-3 and TRBJ2-3; 7 nucleotides agree with TRBD2. The TCR originated in a human donor in good health (CMV status not recorded). Some clones in this sample may be carry-over from other donors' samples. The CDR3 sequence is CASSQDRGTTSSTDTQYF. The CDR3 DNA follows: TGCGCCAGCAGCCAAGATCGGGGGACTACCTCTAGCACAGATACGCAGTATTTT.